This note documents a single T cell receptor (beta chain) sequence. This clone was seen a handful of times. Which antigen it targets is not known. Per-nucleotide qualities are absent, and no much larger clonotype sits a single base away. The sample is drawn from a study of blood T cell repertoires in COVID-19 (dated by TCRdb to the early 2020s). Background on the whole study: The collaborator samples originated in the United States, Italy and Spain and spanned the acute and convalescent phases of COVID-19. Samples came from the ongoing ImmuneRACE study (first 160 participants) plus 1,254 subjects from 6 global collaborators. A de-identified subject ID, COVID-19 status, age in years and sex were almost always included in the sample metadata. Deeply sampled blood TCRbeta repertoires from subjects exposed to, actively infected with, or recovered from COVID-19 were included in the dataset. The repertoires were released in a freely available public database intended as a resource for research on the immune response to SARS-CoV-2. The prospective study material was composed of cDNA or gDNA derived from T cells, B-cell-depleted T cells, or PBMCs. Where HLA class I and class II types were available, the types were taken from metadata supplied by the sample provider, not from assay-based typing.

Collaborating institutions collected whole blood in K2EDTA tubes following their own protocols. For TCRbeta analysis, collaborators shipped samples as frozen whole blood, isolated PBMCs, or DNA extracted from either of those sample types. The immunoSEQ Assay, a bias-controlled multiplex PCR, was used to amplify TCRbeta CDR3 regions from genomic DNA. As for the original processing: The number of nucleated cells in each sample was estimated by amplification of reference gene primers within the assay. Sequence reads were collapsed and filtered to measure the absolute abundance of every unique TCRbeta CDR3 rearrangement. For each sample, productive Simpson clonality was calculated by taking the square root of Simpson's diversity index across productive rearrangements. What TCRdb holds here is the immuneACCESS table cut down to in-frame rearrangements. Part of the clones is not present; checked against another copy, under half of the missing clones reflect an unresolved V gene, and the others are unexplained. Clonal size and the V and J genes are those of that table, whereas D and trimming came from the DNA. The sample data list some 130,000 clones, and 84% of these were observed just once. In total, the top ten clones hold 35% to 50% of the sample.

Summary of the overall study and its limitations: Clinical and demographic metadata were provided uncurated, with the amount varying by source and participant.

CDR1 MDHEN and CDR2 SYDVKM are derived from the germline V gene. The trim is 2 bases for V and 7 bases for J, with a gap of 8 bases between the germline ends. The CDR3, from cysteine to phenylalanine, totals 13 residues. Only the CDR3 part of the read is kept: 39 bases, read in frame from the first base. The rearrangement combines TRBV28 with TRBJ2-2; D gene: possibly TRBD1, on 6 matching bases. The material sequenced was peripheral blood. The receptor comes from a human donor in a cohort sampled during active COVID-19. The bases are TGTGCCAGCAGTTTACAGGGGCACGGGGAGCTGTTTTTT. It codes for CASSLQGHGELFF. Reference TRBV28 and TRBJ2-2 proteins supply the regions before and after the CDR3; the full variable domain is: DVKVTQSSRYLVKRTGEKVFLECVQDMDHENMFWYRQDPGLGLRLIYFSYDVKMKEKGDIPEGYSVSREKKERFSLILESASTNQTSMYLCASSLQGHGELFFGEGSRLTVL.